This TCR beta chain was identified during a study of blood T cell repertoires in COVID-19 (dated by TCRdb to about 2020). In the study overall: The collaborator samples originated in the United States, Italy and Spain and spanned the acute and convalescent phases of COVID-19. HLA class I and class II types, where available, came from metadata supplied by the sample provider rather than from assay-based typing. Samples were obtained from the ongoing ImmuneRACE study (first 160 participants) and from approximately 1,200 subjects provided by 6 global collaborators. The material from the prospective study consisted of cDNA or gDNA derived from T cells, B-cell-depleted T cells, or PBMCs. The repertoires were released in a freely available public database intended as a resource for research on the immune response to SARS-CoV-2. A de-identified subject ID, COVID-19 status, age in years and sex were almost always included in the sample metadata. Deeply sampled blood TCRbeta repertoires from subjects exposed to, actively infected with, or recovered from COVID-19 were included in the dataset. Results the study describes overall, beyond this receptor: How much clinical and demographic metadata was included differed by source and by participant, and the metadata was provided uncurated.

The CDR3 starts with the cysteine, ends with the phenylalanine, and has 13 residues. Only CDR3 DNA remains: 39 bases, in frame from the first base. V and J lose 6 bases and 1 base, and a span of 9 bases separates them. The CDR1 and CDR2 encoded by the germline V gene are KGHSH and LQKENI. The collaborating institutions used their own protocols to collect whole blood in K2EDTA tubes. For TCRbeta analysis, collaborator samples were shipped as frozen whole blood, as isolated PBMCs, or as DNA extracted from either sample type. As to this clone: The clone's antigen remains unknown. The sample holds no much larger clone one base away, and base qualities are not on file.

TCRbeta CDR3 regions were amplified from genomic DNA by means of the immunoSEQ Assay, a bias-controlled multiplex PCR. In the source study's methods: Within the assay, amplification of reference gene primers was used to estimate how many nucleated cells each sample contained. Sequence reads were collapsed and filtered to measure the absolute abundance of every unique TCRbeta CDR3 rearrangement. For each sample, productive Simpson clonality was calculated as the square root of Simpson's diversity index across productive rearrangements. TCRdb retrieved this table from immuneACCESS and kept in-frame rearrangements only. Not all clones are present; in checked studies, unresolved V genes account for under half, and no reason is known for the remainder. V, J and clone size derive from that table, while D and trimming were established from the DNA sequence. For this sample the table gives roughly 130,000 clones, of which approximately 80% were detected only once. Clones ranked in the top ten supply 12% of the sample.

The receptor was isolated from a woman between 55 and 75 years old with acute or convalescent COVID-19. Source material: peripheral blood. The chain couples TRBV18 to TRBJ1-1; no D gene call is confident. In nucleotides, the sequence is TGTGCCAGCTCGATCGGAGGGAACACTGAAGCTTTCTTT. Its protein is CASSIGGNTEAFF. Beyond the CDR3, the reference TRBV18 and TRBJ1-1 genes provide the residues; the full variable domain reads: NAGVMQNPRHLVRRRGQEARLRCSPMKGHSHVYWYRQLPEEGLKFMVYLQKENIIDESGMPKERFSAEFPKEGPSILRIQQVVRGDSAAYFCASSIGGNTEAFFGQGTRLTVV.